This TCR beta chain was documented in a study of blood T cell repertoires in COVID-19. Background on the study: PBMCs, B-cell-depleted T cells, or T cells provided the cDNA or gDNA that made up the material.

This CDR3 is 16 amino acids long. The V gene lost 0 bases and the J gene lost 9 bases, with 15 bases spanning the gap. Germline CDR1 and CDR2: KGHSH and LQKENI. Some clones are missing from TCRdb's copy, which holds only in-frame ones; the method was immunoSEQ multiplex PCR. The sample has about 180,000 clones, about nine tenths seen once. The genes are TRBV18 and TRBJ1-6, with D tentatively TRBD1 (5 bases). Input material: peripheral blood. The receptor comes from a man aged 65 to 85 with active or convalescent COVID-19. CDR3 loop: CASSPPGGGGGSPLHF. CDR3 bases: TGTGCCAGCTCACCACCGGGGGGTGGAGGTGGTTCACCCCTCCACTTT. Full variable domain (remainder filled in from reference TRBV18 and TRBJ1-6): NAGVMQNPRHLVRRRGQEARLRCSPMKGHSHVYWYRQLPEEGLKFMVYLQKENIIDESGMPKERFSAEFPKEGPSILRIQQVVRGDSAAYFCASSPPGGGGGSPLHFGNGTRLTVT.